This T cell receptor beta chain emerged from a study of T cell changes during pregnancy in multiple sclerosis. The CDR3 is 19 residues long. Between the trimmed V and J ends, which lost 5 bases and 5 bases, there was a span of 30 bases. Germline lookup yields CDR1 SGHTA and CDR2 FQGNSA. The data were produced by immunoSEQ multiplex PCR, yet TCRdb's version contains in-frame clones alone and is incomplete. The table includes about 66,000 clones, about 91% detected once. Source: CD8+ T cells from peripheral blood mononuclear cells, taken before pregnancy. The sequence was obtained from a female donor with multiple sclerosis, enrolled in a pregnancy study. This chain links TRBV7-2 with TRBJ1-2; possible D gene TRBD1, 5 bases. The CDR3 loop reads CASSPPSDLIGVQDYGYTF. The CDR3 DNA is TGTGCCAGCAGCCCCCCAAGCGACTTGATAGGGGTACAGGATTATGGCTACACCTTC.